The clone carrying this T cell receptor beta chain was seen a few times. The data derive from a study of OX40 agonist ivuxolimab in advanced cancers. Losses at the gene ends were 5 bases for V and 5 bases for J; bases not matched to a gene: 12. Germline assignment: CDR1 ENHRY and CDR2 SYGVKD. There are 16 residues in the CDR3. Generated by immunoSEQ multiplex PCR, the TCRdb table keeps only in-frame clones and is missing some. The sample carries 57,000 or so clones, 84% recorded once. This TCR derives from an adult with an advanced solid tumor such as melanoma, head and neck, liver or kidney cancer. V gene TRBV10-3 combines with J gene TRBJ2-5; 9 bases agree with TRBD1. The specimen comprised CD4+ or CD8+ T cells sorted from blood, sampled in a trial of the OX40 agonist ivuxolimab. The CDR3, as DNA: TGTGCCATCAGTCCGACAGGGGGAACTACTGGGGAGACCCAGTACTTC. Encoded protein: CAISPTGGTTGETQYF.